This T cell receptor beta chain was found in a study of T cell responses to AZD1222 COVID-19 vaccine. Overall study results and limits: No repertoire was sampled before or during the peak T cell response, only after it. Nearly half of spike-specific TCRs reportedly target variant regions that are unmutated in the B.1.351 and B.1.1.7 variants.

The germline V gene encodes CDR1 SGHTA and CDR2 FQGTGA. V was trimmed by 5 bases and J by 0 bases, leaving 16 bases between them. There are 16 residues in the CDR3. Method: immunoSEQ multiplex PCR; TCRdb's copy keeps in-frame clones and lacks some. This table has over 100,000 clones, 90% appearing once. Concerning this clone: Its matching antigen is unknown.

The origin of this receptor is an adult in good health. The sample consisted of peripheral blood, taken on day 0 of AZD1222 vaccination. The rearrangement joins TRBV7-3 to TRBJ2-5; TRBD1 might be the D (6 bases). Here the CDR3 reads CASSATVQGYQETQYF. The CDR3 bases are TGTGCCAGCAGCGCTACGGTTCAGGGGTACCAAGAGACCCAGTACTTC.